The next 2 T cell receptor beta chains were all read from a single sample in a study of T-cell reconstitution after alpha-beta-depleted transplantation in children. Unique molecular identifiers were built into the TCRbeta library. A single record per CDR3 protein comes from TCRdb applying MiXCR to the PCR reads. There are over 450,000 distinct CDR3 sequences in the sample; 10% to 13% occur only once, and roughly 2% lies in the top ten. The specimen comprised PBMCs, sampled before TCRalphabeta/CD19-depleted stem cell transplant. These receptors all stem from a child aged 2-9 years with inherited bone marrow failure, due to receive a stem cell transplant.

This clonotype was seen a few times. V gene TRBV4-1 combines with J gene TRBJ1-5; D is unclear. Trimming stripped 1 base from V and 10 bases from J, with 14 bases between. Germline CDR1 MGHRA, CDR2 YSYEKL. CDR3 size: 14 residues. This CDR3 reads CASSQGIGGRPQHF. In DNA form, the CDR3 reads TGCGCCAGCAGCCAAGGCATAGGTGGTAGACCCCAGCATTTT.

This clonotype was recorded at least ten times. The V and J genes are TRBV5-4 and TRBJ2-7, with TRBD2 as a possible D gene (5 bases). Germline lookup yields CDR1 SGHNT and CDR2 YYREEE (reference sequence). V was cut by 4 bases and J by 2 bases, with 16 bases left in between. The CDR3 is made up of 15 amino acids. CDR3 sequence: CASSEGAGPPYEQYF. In nucleotides, the CDR3 is TGTGCCAGCAGCGAGGGAGCAGGCCCCCCCTACGAGCAGTACTTC.